A single sample gave rise to the 5 T cell receptor beta chains below, sequenced in a study of cytomegalovirus exposure and HLA in healthy donors. PCR employed 60 Vbeta and 13 Jbeta primers. Clones were read by immunoSEQ multiplex PCR, and TCRdb kept only the in-frame ones, dropping some. This sample has about 190,000 clones; approximately 80% occur once, and the top ten carry 0.9% to 1.2%. Sequencing used PBMCs. The receptors stem from a woman in her 40s in good health and CMV-seronegative.

The rearrangement links TRBV4-1 to TRBJ2-1; TRBD1 matches 9 bases. V shed 4 bases and J 4 bases; nucleotides not matched to a gene: 5. The CDR3 runs 15 residues. Germline CDR1 reads MGHRA; CDR2 reads YSYEKL. The CDR3 here is CASSLGGTGYNEQFF. The CDR3 bases are TGCGCCAGCAGCCTGGGTGGGACAGGGTACAATGAGCAGTTCTTC.

The chain carries TRBV19 and TRBJ2-4, with D unresolved. Germline V CDR1 and CDR2: LNHDA, SQIVND (reference sequence). Trimming shortened V by 7 bases and J by 1 base, and 8 bases separated the two germline ends. The CDR3 has 13 residues. The CDR3 sequence: CASKHGAKNIQYF. CDR3 nucleotides: TGTGCCAGTAAACACGGGGCCAAAAACATTCAGTACTTC. Together with reference TRBV19 and TRBJ2-4, the CDR3 gives the full variable domain: DGGITQSPKYLFRKEGQNVTLSCEQNLNHDAMYWYRQDPGQGLRLIYYSQIVNDFQKGDIAEGYSVSREKKESFPLTVTSAQKNPTAFYLCASKHGAKNIQYFGAGTRLSVL.

The V gene is TRBV19, the J gene TRBJ2-2, with D possibly matching TRBD2 (5 bases). Deletions cut 5 bases from V and 0 bases from J, with 13 bases between. Germline V gene lookup returns CDR1 LNHDA and CDR2 SQIVND (reference sequence). This CDR3 comprises 16 residues. The CDR3 DNA follows: TGTGCCAGTAGTCTCCTCAGGCGGGCGAACACCGGGGAGCTGTTTTTT. This gives the protein CASSLLRRANTGELFF.

The CDR3 region has the DNA TGTGCCAGCAGCTTGCCGGGACTAGTGACCGGGGAGCTGTTTTTT. Its protein is CASSLPGLVTGELFF. The chain couples TRBV11-2 to TRBJ2-2, with 8 bases identical to TRBD2. The V gene's germline CDR1 is SGHAT and CDR2 FQNNGV. V gave up 3 bases and J gave up 5 bases; unmatched junction bases: 5. The CDR3 is made up of 15 amino acids.

The chain links TRBV11-2 to TRBJ2-3; 7 nucleotides match TRBD1. The germline CDR1 and CDR2 sequences are SGHAT and FQNNGV. The CDR3 is made up of 20 amino acids. J was trimmed by 9 bases and V by 0 bases; bases with no gene match: 24. The CDR3 DNA sequence: TGTGCCAGCAGCTTAGATTTGGACAATCCCCGACCCTCACAGGGGTGGACGCAGTATTTT. Its translation: CASSLDLDNPRPSQGWTQYF. Full variable domain (remainder filled in from reference TRBV11-2 and TRBJ2-3): EAGVAQSPRYKIIEKRQSVAFWCNPISGHATLYWYQQILGQGPKLLIQFQNNGVVDDSQLPKDRFSAERLKGVDSTLKIQPAKLEDSAVYLCASSLDLDNPRPSQGWTQYFGPGTRLTVL.